Below are 26 T cell receptor beta chains sequenced from a single sample in a study of cytomegalovirus exposure and HLA in healthy donors. The PCR was carried out with 60 Vbeta primers and 13 Jbeta primers. Assay used: immunoSEQ multiplex PCR; TCRdb lists only in-frame clones, some missing. The sample consists of approximately 100,000 clones, roughly four fifths of them appearing once. Source material: PBMCs. These receptors were collected from a human donor in good health.

The gene calls are TRBV11-2 and TRBJ1-4, with 9 bases fitting TRBD1. Germline V gives CDR1 SGHAT, CDR2 FQNNGV. CDR3 length equals 14 residues. With V trimmed by 5 bases and J by 8 bases, 6 bases remained unmatched. The CDR3 DNA reads TGTGCCAGCAGCCGGGACAGGGTGATGGAAAAACTGTTTTTT. As protein: CASSRDRVMEKLFF.

The chain carries TRBV9 and TRBJ2-7, with 7 bases matching TRBD1. The V segment lost 4 bases and the J segment 4 bases; nucleotides outside the gene matches: 5. Germline CDR1 reads SGDLS; CDR2 reads YYNGEE. This CDR3 spans 13 amino acids. Here the CDR3 reads CASSPGTVYEQYF. The CDR3 region has the DNA TGTGCCAGCAGCCCAGGGACAGTTTACGAGCAGTACTTC.

This clone was picked up a small number of times. J is TRBJ2-7 and V is TRBV5-1, with D tentatively TRBD1 (5 bases). This CDR3 is built from 14 residues. V was cut by 4 bases and J by 1 base, with 12 bases left in between. Germline V gene sequence: CDR1 SGHRS, CDR2 YFSETQ. This chain's CDR3 is CASSQRQGSYEQYF. The CDR3 nucleotides are TGCGCCAGCAGCCAGCGTCAGGGATCCTACGAGCAGTACTTC.

CDR3 DNA sequence: TGCAGCGTTGGAATTCCCGACAGAACATCTGCAACTAATGAAAAACTGTTTTTT. Translated, it gives CSVGIPDRTSATNEKLFF. The chain joins TRBV29-1 to TRBJ1-4; TRBD1 might be the D (5 bases). V lost 4 bases, J lost 0 bases, and 21 bases lay in between. The CDR3 length is 18 residues. CDR1 is SQVTM, CDR2 ANQGSEA, per germline.

This clone was observed a single time. The chain couples TRBV25-1 to TRBJ2-7, with a weak D call TRBD1 (5 bases). The germline gives CDR1 MGHDK, CDR2 SYGVNS. Trimming cost V 5 bases and J 4 bases, with 12 bases left between them. The length of the CDR3 is 13 residues. The CDR3 DNA is TGTGCCAGCAGTTTTGCAGGGTTGTACGAGCAGTACTTC. This gives the protein CASSFAGLYEQYF.

V gene TRBV5-1 combines with J gene TRBJ2-7, with 9 bases aligning to TRBD2. The trim removed 5 bases at V and 4 bases at J, leaving 4 bases unmatched. This CDR3 region has 13 residues. Germline CDR1 and CDR2: SGHRS and YFSETQ. The CDR3 protein is CASREAGGYEQYF. The CDR3 nucleotides read TGCGCCAGCAGAGAAGCGGGAGGTTACGAGCAGTACTTC.

This chain links TRBV10-3 with TRBJ1-2, with unresolved D. V lost 2 bases, J lost 7 bases, and 11 bases lay in between. The CDR3 is made up of 13 amino acids. The germline CDR1 and CDR2 sequences are ENHRY and SYGVKD. Written as DNA, the CDR3 is TGTGCCATCAGTGAGCTCTCAGGAAGTGGCTACACCTTC. Translation gives CAISELSGSGYTF.

The genes are TRBV6-1 and TRBJ2-3, with a tentative D call TRBD1 (5 bases). V was pared by 5 bases and J by 1 base, with 13 bases between. The CDR3 has 15 residues. Per germline, CDR1 MNHNS and CDR2 SASEGT. CDR3 nucleotides: TGTGCCAGCAGTCGCCAAGGGGCCGGCACAGATACGCAGTATTTT. This sequence encodes CASSRQGAGTDTQYF.

This clone was picked up a small number of times. In DNA, the CDR3 is TGTGCCAGCAGCTTGCCAGCTGGGACAGTGAACACTGAAGCTTTCTTT. This translates into CASSLPAGTVNTEAFF. The chain recombines TRBV5-4 with TRBJ1-1; 7 nucleotides agree with TRBD1. The CDR3 is 16 residues long. The trim removed 1 base at V and 0 bases at J, leaving 6 bases unmatched. Germline V gene sequence: CDR1 SGHNT, CDR2 YYREEE (reference sequence).

The rearrangement links TRBV18 to TRBJ2-1; D not certain. Germline V gives CDR1 KGHSH, CDR2 LQKENI. The CDR3 is 14 amino acids. Trimming pared 0 bases from V and 0 bases from J, leaving 3 bases between. The CDR3 DNA follows: TGTGCCAGCTCACCACCCAGCTCCTACAATGAGCAGTTCTTC. Residues: CASSPPSSYNEQFF. Combining the CDR3 with reference TRBV18 and TRBJ2-1 gives the whole variable domain NAGVMQNPRHLVRRRGQEARLRCSPMKGHSHVYWYRQLPEEGLKFMVYLQKENIIDESGMPKERFSAEFPKEGPSILRIQQVVRGDSAAYFCASSPPSSYNEQFFGPGTRLTVL.

The V gene is TRBV27, the J gene TRBJ1-5; D perhaps matches TRBD1 (6 bases). This CDR3 is 14 amino acids long. V lost 6 bases and J 5 bases, leaving 14 bases between the germline ends. The germline CDR1 and CDR2 sequences are MNHEY and SMNVEV (reference sequence). The CDR3 loop reads CASSRGLLDQPQHF. CDR3 nucleotides: TGTGCCAGCAGCAGGGGCCTCCTCGATCAGCCCCAGCATTTT.

This clone was observed a single time. The chain employs TRBV5-1 and TRBJ2-5, with D possibly TRBD1 on 6 matching bases. Germline assignment: CDR1 SGHRS and CDR2 YFSETQ. The CDR3 totals 16 residues. V shed 4 bases and J shed 0 bases, with 16 bases lying between them. The CDR3 loop reads CASSRQGRGNQETQYF. In nucleotides, the CDR3 is TGCGCCAGCAGCCGTCAGGGAAGGGGGAACCAAGAGACCCAGTACTTC.

The V gene is TRBV29-1, the J gene TRBJ2-5; D gene uncertain. The CDR3 totals 12 residues. The germline gives CDR1 SQVTM, CDR2 ANQGSEA. Between the trimmed V and J ends, which lost 4 bases and 2 bases, there was a span of 8 bases. The CDR3 nucleotides are TGCAGCGTTGGTCCTAGTCAAGAGACCCAGTACTTC. Its translation: CSVGPSQETQYF.

The chain uses TRBV11-2 and TRBJ2-7, with 7 bases aligning to TRBD1. Germline V gene data show CDR1 as SGHAT and CDR2 as FQNNGV. This CDR3 is built from 15 residues. V lost 5 bases to trimming and J lost 4 bases; unmatched junction nucleotides: 11. The CDR3 loop is CASSLQTGQVYEQYF. The CDR3 DNA reads as TGTGCCAGCAGCCTACAGACAGGGCAGGTGTACGAGCAGTACTTC.

The V call is TRBV9, the J call TRBJ1-6; 7 nucleotides line up with TRBD1. V lost 4 bases, J lost 8 bases, and 9 bases stayed unmatched. Per the germline V gene, CDR1 is SGDLS and CDR2 is YYNGEE. The CDR3 contains 15 residues. The CDR3, as DNA: TGTGCCAGCAGCCTCAGGGGGTTTCAGGATTCACCCCTCCACTTT. Its translation: CASSLRGFQDSPLHF. The full variable domain, with the rest looked up from reference TRBV9 and TRBJ1-6, is DSGVTQTPKHLITATGQRVTLRCSPRSGDLSVYWYQQSLDQGLQFLIQYYNGEERAKGNILERFSAQQFPDLHSELNLSSLELGDSALYFCASSLRGFQDSPLHFGNGTRLTVT.

This clone was seen only a few times. J is TRBJ2-7 and V is TRBV18; TRBD2 matches at 9 bases. Germline lookup yields CDR1 KGHSH and CDR2 LQKENI. V shed 1 base and J 3 bases; nucleotides not matched to a gene: 7. This CDR3 contains 16 residues. The CDR3 loop is CASSPQAGGSYYEQYF. CDR3 DNA sequence: TGTGCCAGCTCACCACAGGCGGGAGGGAGCTACTACGAGCAGTACTTC.

This chain uses TRBV18 with TRBJ1-2, with TRBD1 as a possible D gene (5 bases). Trimming shortened V by 3 bases and J by 0 bases, and 5 bases separated the two germline ends. The CDR3 loop spans 13 amino acids. Germline V gene lookup returns CDR1 KGHSH and CDR2 LQKENI. Here the CDR3 DNA reads TGTGCCAGCTCACCGACAGCTAACTATGGCTACACCTTC. Translation gives CASSPTANYGYTF.

The chain is built from TRBV5-1 and TRBJ1-4, with TRBD1 matching over 11 bases. The CDR3 is 15 amino acids. CDR1 is SGHRS and CDR2 is YFSETQ in the germline V gene. The ends lost 4 bases at V and 8 bases at J; junction bases unmatched: 7. CDR3 region: CASSLGQGAKEKLFF. The CDR3, as DNA: TGCGCCAGCAGCCTAGGACAGGGGGCGAAGGAAAAACTGTTTTTT. The variable domain in full, with the rest retrieved from reference TRBV5-1 and TRBJ1-4, is KAGVTQTPRYLIKTRGQQVTLSCSPISGHRSVSWYQQTPGQGLQFLFEYFSETQRNKGNFPGRFSGRQFSNSRSEMNVSTLELGDSALYLCASSLGQGAKEKLFFGSGTQLSVL.

The chain uses TRBV7-9 and TRBJ1-2; D not resolved. This CDR3 has 15 amino acids. The germline CDR1 and CDR2 sequences are SEHNR and FQNEAQ (reference sequence). Trimming left V 6 bases short and J 2 bases short, with 16 bases between. CDR3 DNA sequence: TGTGCCAGCAGTTACGATGAGGGTTTGAACTATGGCTACACCTTC. Protein: CASSYDEGLNYGYTF.

The V and J genes are TRBV2 and TRBJ1-2; the match to TRBD1 covers 10 bases. There are 15 residues in the CDR3. Germline CDR1 is SNHLY and CDR2 is FYNNEI. V lost 8 bases to trimming and J lost 2 bases; unmatched junction nucleotides: 8. The CDR3 region is CASEEDRGRNYGYTF. CDR3 in DNA: TGTGCCAGCGAGGAGGACAGGGGGAGGAACTATGGCTACACCTTC.

The rearrangement uses TRBV18 and TRBJ2-2; 7 bases are a match to TRBD1. This CDR3 has 18 amino acids. CDR1 and CDR2 from the germline V gene are KGHSH and LQKENI. After removal of 3 bases from V and 3 bases from J, the junction contained 13 bases not matched to a gene. CDR3 amino acids: CASSPVKSGGADTGELFF. CDR3 sequence (DNA): TGTGCCAGCTCACCGGTCAAATCAGGGGGTGCGGACACCGGGGAGCTGTTTTTT.

The chain couples TRBV5-1 to TRBJ1-1, with 9 bases fitting TRBD1. Unmatched junction bases numbered 5, after V lost 2 bases and J lost 3 bases. The CDR3 covers 15 residues. CDR1 is SGHRS, CDR2 YFSETQ, per germline. The DNA of the CDR3 is TGCGCCAGCAGCTTAGGACAGGGGTTTGACACTGAAGCTTTCTTT. It specifies CASSLGQGFDTEAFF.

The chain links TRBV4-3 to TRBJ1-6; no firm D call. Deletions cut 0 bases from V and 6 bases from J, with 12 bases between. Looked up from germline, CDR1 is LGHNA and CDR2 is YSLEER. This CDR3 spans 16 amino acids. The CDR3 nucleotides are TGCGCCAGCAGCCAAGATATAGCATTTATTAATTCACCCCTCCACTTT. It encodes CASSQDIAFINSPLHF.

By sample fraction, this clone is medium-sized (0.01 to 0.1%). V gene TRBV2 combines with J gene TRBJ2-7, with a possible D match to TRBD2 (5 bases). The length of the CDR3 is 15 residues. Looked up from germline, CDR1 is SNHLY and CDR2 is FYNNEI. The ends were cut back, 7 bases at V and 7 bases at J, with 23 bases in the middle. The CDR3: CASTSPGSLGGEQYF. The CDR3, as DNA: TGTGCCAGCACCTCCCCGGGATCCCTGGGCGGAGAGCAGTACTTC. The whole variable domain, filled in from reference TRBV2 and TRBJ2-7, reads EPEVTQTPSHQVTQMGQEVILRCVPISNHLYFYWYRQILGQKVEFLVSFYNNEISEKSEIFDDQFSVERPDGSNFTLKIRSTKLEDSAMYFCASTSPGSLGGEQYFGPGTRLTVT.

The V gene is TRBV11-2, the J gene TRBJ2-2; the D is unclear. V dropped 1 base and J dropped 0 bases, with 6 bases sitting between them. The CDR3 totals 15 residues. Germline V lookup: CDR1 SGHAT, CDR2 FQNNGV. CDR3 loop: CASSLGQANTGELFF. The CDR3, as DNA: TGTGCCAGCAGCTTAGGGCAGGCGAACACCGGGGAGCTGTTTTTT.

CDR3 nucleotides: TGTGCCAGCAGACGACAAATTTCCAACGGGGAGCTGTTTTTT. It is translated as CASRRQISNGELFF. This chain links TRBV2 with TRBJ2-2; no reliable D call. V was pared by 6 bases and J by 7 bases, with 15 bases between. The CDR3 extends over 14 amino acids. From germline, CDR1 is SNHLY and CDR2 FYNNEI.